This T cell receptor beta chain was identified during a study of radiotherapy plus CTLA-4 blockade in lung cancer. Study in general: Across the patients, objective responses occurred in 15% to 20%, and disease control in roughly 30%. The study's findings and limits: Expansion of tumor-derived TCR clones was observed in blood after radiotherapy plus ipilimumab.

Focal radiation with ipilimumab CTLA-4 blockade was given to patients with chemo-refractory metastatic non-small-cell lung cancer. Profiling relied on immunoSEQ multiplex PCR, and the TCRdb table lists in-frame clones only, not all of them. The table shows 70,000 to 95,000 clones, with approximately 82% occurring only once. Comments on this clone: Antigen: not known.

The V gene's germline CDR1 is PRHDT and CDR2 FYEKMQ (reference sequence). The CDR3 runs to 16 residues. The J segment lost 6 bases and the V segment lost 5 bases, leaving 14 bases of the junction unmatched. The clonotype was recovered from a human donor with non-small cell lung cancer that progressed on radiotherapy plus ipilimumab. Sequences were derived from peripheral blood, sampled from a patient treated with radiotherapy plus ipilimumab. This sequence joins TRBV13 and TRBJ2-3; 7 nucleotides align to TRBD2. The CDR3 here is CASSQALAVGLDTQYF. The DNA for the CDR3 is TGTGCCAGCAGCCAGGCGCTAGCGGTGGGTCTGGATACGCAGTATTTT.